These T cell receptor beta chains were read from a single sample in a study of blood T cell repertoires in COVID-19. The table came from immunoSEQ multiplex PCR; TCRdb's copy has only in-frame clones and leaves some out. The sample carries over 130,000 clones, around 85% recorded once. Sequencing used peripheral blood. Receptor source: a middle-aged man with acute or convalescent COVID-19. The CDR3 runs from the conserved cysteine through the conserved F or W. The order of the fields is D gene, clone size, V gene, J gene, CDR3 DNA, CDR3 protein. The D gene is left open where the match is weak. Clone sizes are given selectively: once, few, many, or a class where the clone is expanded.

d_gene: TRBD1
abundance: few
v_gene: TRBV10-3
j_gene: TRBJ1-2
CDR3nt: TGTGCCATCAGTGAGGACGGACAGGGGATCTATGGCTACACCTTC
CDR3aa: CAISEDGQGIYGYTF

d_gene: TRBD2
abundance: NA
v_gene: TRBV3-1/TRBV3-2
j_gene: TRBJ2-7
CDR3nt: TGTGCCAGCAGCCAGGCGCAGCGGGGTTACGAGCAGTACTTC
CDR3aa: CASSQAQRGYEQYF

d_gene: TRBD1
abundance: few
v_gene: TRBV3-1/TRBV3-2
j_gene: TRBJ1-4
CDR3nt: TGTGCCAGCAGCAGTAGACAGGGAAAAGAAGAAAAACTGTTTTTT
CDR3aa: CASSSRQGKEEKLFF

d_gene: NA
abundance: NA
v_gene: TRBV7-9
j_gene: TRBJ1-3
CDR3nt: TGTGCCAGCAGCCCTCCGGGAAGCACCAACCCTGGAAACACCATATATTTT
CDR3aa: CASSPPGSTNPGNTIYF

d_gene: TRBD1
abundance: NA
v_gene: TRBV9
j_gene: TRBJ2-7
CDR3nt: TGTGCCAGCAGCGCCGGGACAGGGGCCCACTACGAGCAGTACTTC
CDR3aa: CASSAGTGAHYEQYF

d_gene: NA
abundance: NA
v_gene: TRBV6-6
j_gene: TRBJ2-5
CDR3nt: TGTGCCAGCGGTGGTGGAGTTCCGATCCAAGAGACCCAGTACTTC
CDR3aa: CASGGGVPIQETQYF

d_gene: NA
abundance: NA
v_gene: TRBV6-5
j_gene: TRBJ1-5
CDR3nt: TGTGCCAGCGGGGGGGCGGGGCCCCAGCATTTT
CDR3aa: CASGGAGPQHF

d_gene: NA
abundance: NA
v_gene: TRBV28
j_gene: TRBJ1-3
CDR3nt: TGTGCCAGTCGGGGGGCAGGGGGAAACACCATATATTTT
CDR3aa: CASRGAGGNTIYF

d_gene: NA
abundance: NA
v_gene: TRBV29-1
j_gene: TRBJ2-2
CDR3nt: TGCAGCGTTGAAGGGCAGGGGAACACCGGGGAGCTGTTTTTT
CDR3aa: CSVEGQGNTGELFF

d_gene: NA
abundance: NA
v_gene: TRBV6-6
j_gene: TRBJ2-7
CDR3nt: TGTGCCAGCAGTGCCCCCGGGACTCACTACGAGCAGTACTTC
CDR3aa: CASSAPGTHYEQYF

d_gene: NA
abundance: NA
v_gene: TRBV13
j_gene: TRBJ2-1
CDR3nt: TGTGCCAGCAGTGCCGGGTCTTCGGCGCTTGAGCAGTTCTTC
CDR3aa: CASSAGSSALEQFF

d_gene: NA
abundance: NA
v_gene: TRBV15
j_gene: TRBJ2-2
CDR3nt: TGTGCCACCAGCAGGCCGACAGGATCCCTGAACACCGGGGAGCTGTTTTTT
CDR3aa: CATSRPTGSLNTGELFF

d_gene: NA
abundance: NA
v_gene: TRBV7-9
j_gene: TRBJ1-6
CDR3nt: TGTGCCAGCAGCCCCTCGTTGGAGGGGAAAGGGGTTAATTCACCCCTCCACTTT
CDR3aa: CASSPSLEGKGVNSPLHF

d_gene: TRBD1
abundance: few
v_gene: TRBV15
j_gene: TRBJ1-6
CDR3nt: TGTGCCACCAGCAGAGATCCGGCAGGGGGCAGGTATTCACCCCTCCACTTT
CDR3aa: CATSRDPAGGRYSPLHF

d_gene: TRBD1
abundance: NA
v_gene: TRBV6-5
j_gene: TRBJ1-2
CDR3nt: TGTGCCAGCAGTTACAATGACAGGGCCTATGGCTACACCTTC
CDR3aa: CASSYNDRAYGYTF

d_gene: TRBD1
abundance: few
v_gene: TRBV27
j_gene: TRBJ2-7
CDR3nt: TGTGCCAGCAGTAGGGGACAGGGGGACGAGCAGTACTTC
CDR3aa: CASSRGQGDEQYF

d_gene: TRBD2
abundance: NA
v_gene: TRBV11-3
j_gene: TRBJ2-1
CDR3nt: TGTGCCAGCAGCTTCGGGCTAGCGGGAGGGTTAGATCATGAGCAGTTCTTC
CDR3aa: CASSFGLAGGLDHEQFF

d_gene: NA
abundance: NA
v_gene: TRBV7-8
j_gene: TRBJ2-1
CDR3nt: TGTGCCAGCAGCTTAGCTTCAGGGCTGGGTGAGCAGTTCTTC
CDR3aa: CASSLASGLGEQFF

d_gene: TRBD1
abundance: NA
v_gene: TRBV6-5
j_gene: TRBJ1-1
CDR3nt: TGTGCCAGCAGCCTACTAGGGGACAGGGAAGCTTTCTTT
CDR3aa: CASSLLGDREAFF

d_gene: TRBD1
abundance: NA
v_gene: TRBV7-9
j_gene: TRBJ1-4
CDR3nt: TGTGCCAGCAGCTTGTGGCAGGGGGCAGAAGAAAAACTGTTTTTT
CDR3aa: CASSLWQGAEEKLFF

d_gene: TRBD2
abundance: NA
v_gene: TRBV27
j_gene: TRBJ2-1
CDR3nt: TGTGCCAGCAGTTTATGGGGCGGGGGCTCCTACAATGAGCAGTTCTTC
CDR3aa: CASSLWGGGSYNEQFF

d_gene: NA
abundance: NA
v_gene: TRBV14
j_gene: TRBJ1-1
CDR3nt: TGTGCCAGCAGCCATCCAGGACGGGATGAAGCTTTCTTT
CDR3aa: CASSHPGRDEAFF

d_gene: NA
abundance: NA
v_gene: TRBV10-2
j_gene: TRBJ2-7
CDR3nt: TGCGCCAGCAGTCGGGTACTAGAAGGTTACGAGCAGTACTTC
CDR3aa: CASSRVLEGYEQYF

d_gene: TRBD2
abundance: NA
v_gene: TRBV3-1/TRBV3-2
j_gene: TRBJ2-7
CDR3nt: TGTGCCAGCAGCCTGACTAGCGGGCGGGTCGAGCAGTACTTC
CDR3aa: CASSLTSGRVEQYF

d_gene: NA
abundance: NA
v_gene: TRBV28
j_gene: TRBJ2-5
CDR3nt: TGTGCCAGCAGTTTAATGGCCCTCCAAGAGACCCAGTACTTC
CDR3aa: CASSLMALQETQYF

d_gene: NA
abundance: NA
v_gene: TRBV4-1
j_gene: TRBJ2-1
CDR3nt: TGCGCCAGCAGCCAACCGTCAGGAGGGGTCACCTACAATGAGCAGTTCTTC
CDR3aa: CASSQPSGGVTYNEQFF

d_gene: TRBD2
abundance: NA
v_gene: TRBV3-1/TRBV3-2
j_gene: TRBJ2-3
CDR3nt: TGTGCCAGCAGGGACACTAGCGGGAGCCCTTTCACAGATACGCAGTATTTT
CDR3aa: CASRDTSGSPFTDTQYF

d_gene: TRBD2
abundance: NA
v_gene: TRBV4-2
j_gene: TRBJ2-5
CDR3nt: TGTGCCAGCAGCCAAGAGCTTAGAACTAGCGGGGAAGAGACCCAGTACTTC
CDR3aa: CASSQELRTSGEETQYF

d_gene: TRBD1
abundance: NA
v_gene: TRBV24-1
j_gene: TRBJ1-6
CDR3nt: TGTGCCACCCAAGACAGGGCGTACAATTCACCCCTCCACTTT
CDR3aa: CATQDRAYNSPLHF

d_gene: NA
abundance: NA
v_gene: TRBV27
j_gene: TRBJ2-2
CDR3nt: TGTGCCAGCAGTAACCGAGGGCACACTAAAACCGGGGAGCTGTTTTTT
CDR3aa: CASSNRGHTKTGELFF

d_gene: TRBD2
abundance: NA
v_gene: TRBV19
j_gene: TRBJ2-1
CDR3nt: TGTGCCAGCCGGGGGGTAATGGCCGACAATGAGCAGTTCTTC
CDR3aa: CASRGVMADNEQFF

d_gene: TRBD2
abundance: NA
v_gene: TRBV7-9
j_gene: TRBJ2-3
CDR3nt: TGTGCCAGCAGCTTAGACTCGGCTAGCGGGGGTTACACAGATACGCAGTATTTT
CDR3aa: CASSLDSASGGYTDTQYF

d_gene: TRBD2
abundance: once
v_gene: TRBV19
j_gene: TRBJ2-1
CDR3nt: TGTGCCAGTAGTATATCTAGCGGGAGGCCCTCCTACAATGAGCAGTTCTTC
CDR3aa: CASSISSGRPSYNEQFF

d_gene: TRBD1
abundance: NA
v_gene: TRBV5-1
j_gene: TRBJ2-7
CDR3nt: TGCGCCAGCAGCGGACAGGGGCTGTACGAGCAGTACTTC
CDR3aa: CASSGQGLYEQYF

d_gene: NA
abundance: NA
v_gene: TRBV11-2
j_gene: TRBJ2-5
CDR3nt: TGTGCCAGCGGCGGCGGACAGCCCCAAGAGACCCAGTACTTC
CDR3aa: CASGGGQPQETQYF

d_gene: TRBD2
abundance: NA
v_gene: TRBV4-1
j_gene: TRBJ2-7
CDR3nt: TGCGCCAGCAGCCAGTTTAGCGGGGGGGCCTACGAGCAGTACTTC
CDR3aa: CASSQFSGGAYEQYF

d_gene: NA
abundance: NA
v_gene: TRBV4-1
j_gene: TRBJ2-3
CDR3nt: TGCGCCAGCAGCCAAGATGGCCCCCACACAGATACGCAGTATTTT
CDR3aa: CASSQDGPHTDTQYF

d_gene: NA
abundance: NA
v_gene: TRBV4-1
j_gene: TRBJ2-1
CDR3nt: TGCGCCAGCAAGACAGGACCGTCACAATTGGGCCTCAATGAGCAGTTCTTC
CDR3aa: CASKTGPSQLGLNEQFF

d_gene: NA
abundance: NA
v_gene: TRBV6-5
j_gene: TRBJ1-2
CDR3nt: TGTGCCAGCAGGAGAACAGGGCCAGCTAACTATGGCTACACCTTC
CDR3aa: CASRRTGPANYGYTF

d_gene: NA
abundance: NA
v_gene: TRBV14
j_gene: TRBJ1-6
CDR3nt: TGTGCCAGCAGCCATCCCACAGGGATTAATTCACCCCTCCACTTT
CDR3aa: CASSHPTGINSPLHF

d_gene: TRBD2
abundance: many
v_gene: TRBV5-4
j_gene: TRBJ2-1
CDR3nt: TGTGCCAGCAGCTTACTAGCGGAGCAGTTCTTC
CDR3aa: CASSLLAEQFF

d_gene: NA
abundance: NA
v_gene: TRBV3-1/TRBV3-2
j_gene: TRBJ1-6
CDR3nt: TGTGCCAGCAGCCAGTCGGGGGGGTTCCGTTCACCCCTCCACTTT
CDR3aa: CASSQSGGFRSPLHF

d_gene: TRBD1
abundance: few
v_gene: TRBV27
j_gene: TRBJ2-7
CDR3nt: TGTGCCAGCAGCGGACAGGGATTTTACGAGCAGTACTTC
CDR3aa: CASSGQGFYEQYF

d_gene: NA
abundance: NA
v_gene: TRBV2
j_gene: TRBJ1-5
CDR3nt: TGTGCCTCTGAAGCGGGGCTAGGTCAGCCCCAGCATTTT
CDR3aa: CASEAGLGQPQHF

d_gene: NA
abundance: NA
v_gene: TRBV3-1/TRBV3-2
j_gene: TRBJ2-7
CDR3nt: TGTGCCAGCAGCCCCACCGAGGCGGCCAGGGCCTACGAGCAGTACTTC
CDR3aa: CASSPTEAARAYEQYF

d_gene: NA
abundance: NA
v_gene: TRBV7-9
j_gene: TRBJ1-5
CDR3nt: TGTGCCAGCAGCTCCCTCCGGGACACTCAAAATCAGCCCCAGCATTTT
CDR3aa: CASSSLRDTQNQPQHF

d_gene: TRBD2
abundance: NA
v_gene: TRBV27
j_gene: TRBJ2-5
CDR3nt: TGTGCCAGCAGGGGACTAAGGCAAGAGACCCAGTACTTC
CDR3aa: CASRGLRQETQYF

d_gene: TRBD1
abundance: NA
v_gene: TRBV11-3
j_gene: TRBJ1-3
CDR3nt: TGTGCCAGCAGCCGGACAGGGCTCACTGGAAACACCATATATTTT
CDR3aa: CASSRTGLTGNTIYF

d_gene: NA
abundance: NA
v_gene: TRBV11-2
j_gene: TRBJ2-1
CDR3nt: TGTGCCAGCAGCGAGGGCGGCGGGAAGGAGAATGAGCAGTTCTTC
CDR3aa: CASSEGGGKENEQFF

d_gene: NA
abundance: few
v_gene: TRBV3-1/TRBV3-2
j_gene: TRBJ2-7
CDR3nt: TGTGCCAGCAGCCTAAAGACAGGCACGTACGAGCAGTACTTC
CDR3aa: CASSLKTGTYEQYF

d_gene: NA
abundance: NA
v_gene: TRBV28
j_gene: TRBJ1-6
CDR3nt: TGTGCCAGCAGTTCTGGCAGGGGACGCTCACCCCTCCACTTT
CDR3aa: CASSSGRGRSPLHF

d_gene: NA
abundance: NA
v_gene: TRBV5-4
j_gene: TRBJ2-5
CDR3nt: TGTGCCAGCAGCCCTGGACAGCGACAAGAGACCCAGTACTTC
CDR3aa: CASSPGQRQETQYF

d_gene: NA
abundance: NA
v_gene: TRBV11-2
j_gene: TRBJ2-7
CDR3nt: TGTGCCAGCAGCTCATGGACAGACTACGAGCAGTACTTC
CDR3aa: CASSSWTDYEQYF

d_gene: TRBD2
abundance: NA
v_gene: TRBV6-4
j_gene: TRBJ2-1
CDR3nt: TGTGCCAGCAGTGAAGAGGGGACTACCTACAATGAGCAGTTCTTC
CDR3aa: CASSEEGTTYNEQFF

d_gene: NA
abundance: NA
v_gene: TRBV4-1
j_gene: TRBJ2-1
CDR3nt: TGCGCCAGCAGCCAAGAAGTCCGGGTGCTAGATAGGCAGTTCTTC
CDR3aa: CASSQEVRVLDRQFF

d_gene: NA
abundance: NA
v_gene: TRBV5-4
j_gene: TRBJ1-6
CDR3nt: TGTGCCAGCAGCTTGATACATCGAGGGCTCTCACCCCTCCACTTT
CDR3aa: CASSLIHRGLSPLHF

d_gene: TRBD2
abundance: NA
v_gene: TRBV9
j_gene: TRBJ2-5
CDR3nt: TGTGCCAGCAGCGTAGCCGGGGGGGCCCGGGAGACCCAGTACTTC
CDR3aa: CASSVAGGARETQYF

d_gene: NA
abundance: NA
v_gene: TRBV7-2
j_gene: TRBJ2-5
CDR3nt: TGTGCCAGCAGCCCGACTAGTTGGCAGACCCAGTACTTC
CDR3aa: CASSPTSWQTQYF